These T cell receptor beta chains were read from a single sample in a study of Tregs in tolerant kidney transplant recipients. The protocol was immunoSEQ multiplex PCR, while the TCRdb copy is restricted to in-frame clones and leaves out a portion. Here the sample spans about 15,000 clones, around three quarters being singletons. The sample in question was Tregs from blood, obtained before the transplant. These receptors were collected from a human donor who received a combined kidney and bone marrow transplant. CDR3s include the opening cysteine and the closing phenylalanine or tryptophan. The D gene is left open where the match is weak. Expanded clones are given a class, and other clones once, few, many or no size at all.

j_gene,v_gene,d_gene,abundance,CDR3nt,CDR3aa
TRBJ2-1,TRBV7-9,TRBD2,NA,TGTGCCAGCAGCGCCGGACTAGCGGGGGGCGCCTACAATGAGCAGTTCTTC,CASSAGLAGGAYNEQFF
TRBJ2-7,TRBV2,NA,few,TGTGCCAGTATGCCTAGCTATATCTACGAGCAGTACTTC,CASMPSYIYEQYF
TRBJ2-7,TRBV28,TRBD2,NA,TGTGCCAGCAGTTTAATTAGCGGGCGCTCCTACGAGCAGTACTTC,CASSLISGRSYEQYF
TRBJ1-2,TRBV27,NA,NA,TGTGCCAGCAGTTTATCCGCGGCAGGGCCCTATGGCTACACCTTC,CASSLSAAGPYGYTF
TRBJ2-5,TRBV19,TRBD2,NA,TGTGCCAGTAGTATAAGTCTAGCGGGGGGCCTTGTGTACCAAGAGACCCAGTACTTC,CASSISLAGGLVYQETQYF
TRBJ1-3,TRBV5-1,TRBD1,NA,TGCGCCAGCAGCTTGGGACAGGGGTTTGGAAACACCATATATTTT,CASSLGQGFGNTIYF
TRBJ1-6,TRBV5-6,TRBD1,once,TGTGCCAGCAGCCTAGGGACAGGGGGCGCCTATTCACCCCTCCACTTT,CASSLGTGGAYSPLHF
TRBJ2-6,TRBV2,TRBD2,NA,TGTGCCAGCAGGGCGGGGGGGTCGGACTCTGGGGCCAACGTCCTGACTTTC,CASRAGGSDSGANVLTF
TRBJ2-3,TRBV5-1,NA,once,TGCGCCAGCAGCTTCCAGGGCAAAAGCACAGATACGCAGTATTTT,CASSFQGKSTDTQYF
TRBJ1-1,TRBV7-9,TRBD1,NA,TGTGCCAGCAGCCCACGACAGGGCCAAAACACTGAAGCTTTCTTT,CASSPRQGQNTEAFF
TRBJ2-4,TRBV19,TRBD1,NA,TGTGCCAGTAGTAGGACAGGGGAACGCTCCGGCAAAAACATTCAGTACTTC,CASSRTGERSGKNIQYF
TRBJ2-7,TRBV6-1,TRBD1,few,TGTGCCAGCAATCCCGGGACAGGGTCGTACGAGCAGTACTTC,CASNPGTGSYEQYF
TRBJ2-5,TRBV5-1,TRBD2,NA,TGCGCCAGCAGCCCCAGGGGACTAGCGTCGTTGGAGACCCAGTACTTC,CASSPRGLASLETQYF
TRBJ2-1,TRBV9,TRBD1,NA,TGTGCCAGCAGCGTAGGATTAGGGGACAGGTTCTTC,CASSVGLGDRFF
TRBJ2-7,TRBV27,NA,few,TGTGCCAGCAGGCTACAGGGTCCCATGTACGAGCAGTACTTC,CASRLQGPMYEQYF
TRBJ1-1,TRBV6-5,NA,few,TGTGCCAGCAGTTACTCGTTTACAGCTGAAGCTTTCTTT,CASSYSFTAEAFF
TRBJ2-1,TRBV2,NA,NA,TGTGCCAGTCGCGTCTCCTACAATGAGCAGTTCTTC,CASRVSYNEQFF
TRBJ2-1,TRBV2,TRBD2,NA,TGTGCCAGCAGTATCGAGCGGGGCCTCTCCTACAATGAGCAGTTCTTC,CASSIERGLSYNEQFF
TRBJ2-3,TRBV5-1,TRBD2,NA,TGCGCCAGCAGCCGGGGACTAGCGGGGGGGCCACTTTCGGATACGCAGTATTTT,CASSRGLAGGPLSDTQYF
TRBJ2-2,TRBV5-4,NA,few,TGTGCCAGCTCGGGCACCGGGGAGCTGTTTTTT,CASSGTGELFF
TRBJ2-3,TRBV5-1,NA,NA,TGCGCCAGCAGCTCCCAGCCCACAGATACCCAGTATTTT,CASSSQPTDTQYF
TRBJ1-2,TRBV10-3,TRBD1,few,TGTGCCATCAGTGGGCCGGGACAGGGGGGGGACTATGGCTACACCTTC,CAISGPGQGGDYGYTF
TRBJ2-5,TRBV6-6,NA,NA,TGTGCCAGCAATCCTGGGGGGGAGACCCAGTACTTC,CASNPGGETQYF
TRBJ1-1,TRBV30,NA,NA,TGTGCCTGGAGTGTAGGCGGCAGGGCAAACACTGAAGCTTTCTTT,CAWSVGGRANTEAFF
TRBJ2-1,TRBV30,TRBD2,NA,TGTGCCTGCAAACTAGCGGGATCCTACAATGAGCAGTTCTTC,CACKLAGSYNEQFF
TRBJ1-2,TRBV18,TRBD1,NA,TGTGCCAGCTCACCCAGGGACAGGGGGTACTATGGCTACACCTTC,CASSPRDRGYYGYTF
TRBJ2-7,TRBV4-1,NA,medium-sized,TGCGCCAGCAGCCAAGCCCCGGGGTCGGGGTACGAGCAGTACTTC,CASSQAPGSGYEQYF